One sample yielded the 21 T cell receptor beta chains listed below, sequenced in a study of T cells in women clearing cervical HPV infection (dated by TCRdb to between 2017 and 2018). Libraries came from the immunoSEQ multiplex PCR assay. Drawn from immuneACCESS, this table holds only the in-frame rearrangements with V and J called that TCRdb kept. Clones are partly lost; checked studies trace under half to an unresolved V gene and leave the rest unexplained. Per the sample table, the count is under 45,000 clones. The top ten clonotypes cover about 6.8% of the sample. The sequenced sample was blood buffy coat. Source of these receptors: a woman aged 18-70 years with a cervical HPV16 infection that either progressed to CIN3+ or cleared (not recorded which).

On this clone itself: The read ends 3 residues shy of where the CDR3 ends; the end is completed using the germline J gene. V and J are TRBV2 and TRBJ2-4; TRBD1 aligns across 9 bases. The germline V gene encodes CDR1 SNHLY and CDR2 FYNNEI. The CDR3 has 14 amino acids. Trimming at V came to 7 bases and at J to 7 bases, leaving 8 bases not matched to a gene. The CDR3 spells CASTPGQGGNIQYF. The sequenced CDR3 bases are TGTGCCAGCACCCCGGGACAGGGAGGCAACATT.

As to this clone: The sequenced fragment ends 3 residues before the CDR3 boundary, so the rest is inferred from the germline J gene. This chain connects TRBV20-1 to TRBJ1-2, with D possibly matching TRBD1 (5 bases). Germline CDR1 and CDR2: DFQATT and SNEGSKA (reference sequence). The CDR3 spans 10 residues. Here the CDR3 reads CSARTVGYTF. The CDR3 bases that were read are TGCAGTGCTAGGACAGTCGGC.

The CDR3 bases that were read are TGTGCCAGCAGCCCAATCACAGATACG. Protein: CASSPITDT. The full CDR3 reads CASSPITDTQYF. The chain combines TRBV13 with TRBJ2-3; unclear D gene. The CDR3 end falls 3 residues outside the read, so it is completed with the germline J gene. The germline V and J ends were trimmed by 5 bases and 2 bases, with 5 bases remaining between them. This CDR3 spans 12 amino acids. The germline gives CDR1 PRHDT, CDR2 FYEKMQ (reference sequence).

Worth noting for this clone: The read is 3 residues too short to cover the CDR3 end, so that end is filled in from the germline J gene. The V call is TRBV19, the J call TRBJ1-2; D gene ambiguous. Germline V gene lookup returns CDR1 LNHDA and CDR2 SQIVND (reference sequence). The length of the CDR3 is 15 residues. The CDR3 region is CASSVSGRAVDTYTF. CDR3 DNA, as far as it was read: TGTGCCAGTAGTGTTAGCGGGAGGGCCGTAGATACC.

Partial CDR3 DNA: TGTGCCAGCAGCGGCACGGGACAAGGCGGAAACACC. As protein: CASSGTGQGGNT. The complete CDR3 reads CASSGTGQGGNTIYF. The chain uses TRBV9 and TRBJ1-3, with D possibly being TRBD1 (6 bases). The CDR3 extends 3 residues past the end of the read, so its final part is completed from the germline J gene. This CDR3 comprises 15 residues. Germline values: CDR1 SGDLS, CDR2 YYNGEE. The V and J ends lost 3 bases and 4 bases respectively, with 14 bases between them.

About this clone: The read falls 3 residues short of the CDR3 end, and the missing part is taken from the germline J gene. V is TRBV6-2 or TRBV6-3 and J is TRBJ1-5; the D gene is possibly TRBD1 (6 bases). The ends were cut back, 6 bases at V and 3 bases at J, with 15 bases in the middle. From germline, CDR1 is MNHEY and CDR2 SVGEGT. This CDR3 comprises 15 residues. This CDR3 is CASREPYRVNQPQHF. The covered CDR3 bases are TGTGCCAGCAGGGAACCCTACAGGGTCAATCAGCCC.

Here the CDR3 reads CASSLPSEETQYF. CDR3 DNA, as far as it was read: TGTGCCAGCAGTTTACCTAGCGAGGAGACC. V is TRBV12-3 or TRBV12-4 and J is TRBJ2-5, with a possible D match to TRBD2 (6 bases). Coverage ceases 3 residues before the CDR3 finishes, and the germline J gene fills in the end. The CDR3 spans 13 residues. Trimming took off 2 bases at V and 5 bases at J, with 9 bases between the two ends.

Concerning this clone: Read coverage stops 3 residues before the CDR3 terminus; the germline J gene supplies the remainder. The V gene is TRBV19, the J gene TRBJ1-3; D gene ambiguous. The V end was cut by 0 bases, the J end by 4 bases, with 7 bases between. Germline loops: CDR1 LNHDA, CDR2 SQIVND (reference sequence). This CDR3 region has 14 residues. CDR3 bases read: TGTGCCAGTAGTATAGAAGGCAGAGGAAACACC. Encoded protein: CASSIEGRGNT. Given in full, the CDR3 is CASSIEGRGNTIYF.

CDR3 DNA, as far as it was read: TGCAGTGCTAAACCGACAGGGACGGGAGGC. Its protein is CSAKPTGTGG. The entire CDR3 sequence reads CSAKPTGTGGYTF. The chain combines TRBV20-1 with TRBJ1-2, with 7 bases aligning to TRBD1. The read terminates 3 residues before the CDR3 end, so the remaining end is supplied by the germline J gene. The CDR3 runs 13 residues. From germline, CDR1 is DFQATT and CDR2 SNEGSKA (reference sequence).

As concerns this clone: Read sequence stops 3 residues before the CDR3 end, and the germline J gene provides the missing end. This rearrangement joins TRBV6-2 or TRBV6-3 to TRBJ2-3; 8 nucleotides line up with TRBD2. V dropped 5 bases and J dropped 0; count of bases not matched to a gene: 4. In germline, CDR1 is MNHEY, CDR2 SVGEGT. There are 15 residues in the CDR3. The covered CDR3 bases are TGTGCCAGCAGTCGAGCGGGAGACAGCACAGATACG. Its protein is CASSRAGDSTDT. The CDR3 reads in full as CASSRAGDSTDTQYF.

Turning to this clone: The read ends 3 residues before the CDR3 terminus; that terminus is restored from the germline J gene. This sequence joins TRBV11-1 and TRBJ2-7, with D uncertain. The CDR3 covers 12 residues. Germline V gene data show CDR1 as SGHAT and CDR2 as FQDESV (reference sequence). V was trimmed by 1 base and J by 6 bases, leaving 7 bases between them. The CDR3 bases that were read are TGTGCCAGCAGCTTAGAACTCTCCGAG. It specifies CASSLELSE. The full CDR3 protein reads CASSLELSEQYF.

CDR3 region: CASSSTDSYEQYF. CDR3 DNA (partial): TGTGCCAGCAGCAGCACAGATTCCTACGAG. The chain has TRBV11-2 and TRBJ2-7; D gene uncertain. The read is 3 residues too short to cover the CDR3 end, so that end is filled in from the germline J gene. Germline V gene sequence: CDR1 SGHAT, CDR2 FQNNGV. V lost 5 bases to trimming and J lost 1 base, with 9 bases between them. There are 13 residues in the CDR3.

As to this clone: The junction differs from germline at one of its ends, possibly a read error. The CDR3 end lies 3 residues beyond the end of the read and is filled in from the germline J gene. This specimen includes other DNA sequences encoding the same CDR3. The chain uses TRBV6-2 or TRBV6-3 and TRBJ1-3; D uncertain. CDR1 is MNHEY, CDR2 SVGEGT, per germline. The CDR3 spans 15 residues. CDR3 amino acids: CASKANTEGGNTIYF. The sequenced part of the CDR3 DNA is TGTGCCAGCAAGGCGAACACAGAAGGAGGAAACACG.

Details on this clone: The read ends 3 residues shy of where the CDR3 ends; the end is completed using the germline J gene. The chain has TRBV5-1 and TRBJ2-7, with 9 nucleotides matching TRBD2. V shed 4 bases, J shed 0 bases, and the junction held 5 bases outside the gene matches. This CDR3 is 15 amino acids long. Germline CDR1 is SGHRS and CDR2 is YFSETQ. The sequenced CDR3 bases are TGCGCCAGCAGCGTGGTAGCGGGGGACTCCTACGAG. Its translation: CASSVVAGDSYE. The entire CDR3 sequence reads CASSVVAGDSYEQYF. Full variable domain (missing parts from reference TRBV5-1 and TRBJ2-7): KAGVTQTPRYLIKTRGQQVTLSCSPISGHRSVSWYQQTPGQGLQFLFEYFSETQRNKGNFPGRFSGRQFSNSRSEMNVSTLELGDSALYLCASSVVAGDSYEQYFGPGTRLTVT.

About this clone itself: The read comes to an end 3 residues before the CDR3 does, leaving the germline J gene to fill in the end. The chain links TRBV20-1 to TRBJ2-7; 10 bases are shared with TRBD1. The CDR3 runs to 14 residues. Germline loops: CDR1 DFQATT, CDR2 SNEGSKA (reference sequence). J lost 5 bases, V lost 6 bases, and 10 bases had no gene match. Incomplete CDR3 DNA: TGCAGTGCGCAAAGACAGGGGGCGTTAAACGAG. As protein: CSAQRQGALNE. The entire CDR3 protein is CSAQRQGALNEQYF.

Remarks on this clone: The read ends 3 residues before the CDR3 terminus; that terminus is restored from the germline J gene. The rearrangement uses TRBV19 and TRBJ2-7; 10 bases match TRBD2. The CDR3 loop spans 14 amino acids. The junction had 6 bases not matched to a gene; V was cut back by 5 bases and J by 5 bases. Germline V lookup: CDR1 LNHDA, CDR2 SQIVND (reference sequence). The part of the CDR3 DNA that was read is TGTGCCAGTAGTGAAAAACTAGCGGGGAACGAG. Translation: CASSEKLAGNE. The whole CDR3 protein is CASSEKLAGNEQYF.

As to this clone: From the germline J gene comes the end of the CDR3, since the read stops 3 residues before it. The chain is built from TRBV7-9 and TRBJ2-1; TRBD1 aligns across 9 bases. Germline values: CDR1 SEHNR, CDR2 FQNEAQ (reference sequence). The ends lost 4 bases at V and 4 bases at J; junction bases unmatched: 5. The length of the CDR3 is 15 residues. Incomplete CDR3 DNA: TGTGCCAGCAGCTCGTGGGACAGGGCATACAATGAG. Residues: CASSSWDRAYNE. The full CDR3 sequence reads CASSSWDRAYNEQFF.

Notes on this clone: From the germline J gene comes the end of the CDR3, since the read stops 3 residues before it. This chain connects TRBV7-2 to TRBJ1-1, with a weak D call TRBD1 (6 bases). Germline V CDR1 and CDR2: SGHTA, FQGNSA. This CDR3 comprises 15 residues. Trimming shortened V by 1 base and J by 4 bases, and 13 bases separated the two germline ends. The DNA read from the CDR3 is TGTGCCAGCAGCTTAGTTGGGGGCGAGGGCACTGAA. Protein: CASSLVGGEGTE. The entire CDR3 reads CASSLVGGEGTEAFF.

A remark on this clone: From the germline J gene comes the end of the CDR3, since the read stops 3 residues before it. J is TRBJ2-2 and V is TRBV7-2, with 9 bases fitting TRBD1. The CDR3 totals 14 residues. Germline CDR1 is SGHTA and CDR2 is FQGNSA. Here the CDR3 reads CASSLGQGGEKLFF. Incomplete CDR3 DNA: TGTGCCAGCAGCCTGGGACAGGGCGGTGAAAAG. Full variable domain (missing parts from reference TRBV7-2 and TRBJ2-2): GAGVSQSPSNKVTEKGKDVELRCDPISGHTALYWYRQSLGQGLEFLIYFQGNSAPDKSGLPSDRFSAERTGGSVSTLTIQRTQQEDSAVYLCASSLGQGGEKLFFGEGSRLTVL.

As to this clone: The CDR3 goes on 3 residues after the read ends, and that part is filled in from the germline J gene. This chain connects TRBV5-1 to TRBJ2-3; the D gene is possibly TRBD1 (6 bases). V shed 1 base and J shed 6 bases, with 9 bases lying between them. CDR3 length equals 13 residues. CDR1 and CDR2 from the germline V gene are SGHRS and YFSETQ. CDR3 in amino acids: CASSLSQGDTQYF. The covered CDR3 bases are TGCGCCAGCAGCTTGTCGCAGGGGGATACG. Looking up the rest from reference TRBV5-1 and TRBJ2-3 gives the full variable domain: KAGVTQTPRYLIKTRGQQVTLSCSPISGHRSVSWYQQTPGQGLQFLFEYFSETQRNKGNFPGRFSGRQFSNSRSEMNVSTLELGDSALYLCASSLSQGDTQYFGPGTRLTVL.

About this clone: The CDR3 end is not reached by the read, which stops 3 residues before it; the germline J gene fills it in. V usage is TRBV28 and J usage is TRBJ1-5; TRBD1 matches 8 bases. V was pared by 3 bases and J by 4 bases, with 5 bases of the junction left unmatched. CDR1 is MDHEN, CDR2 SYDVKM, per germline. The CDR3 length is 15 residues. The DNA read from the CDR3 is TGTGCCAGCAGTTTGACCGGGACAGGAAATCAGCCC. Its translation: CASSLTGTGNQP. The CDR3 as a whole reads CASSLTGTGNQPQHF.